Sample share makes the clone carrying this T cell receptor (beta chain) medium-sized (0.01 to 0.1%). The antigen remains unidentified. Since the library was made to target alpha chains, this beta chain is a stray read and its abundance is not meaningful. From the 5' RACE reads, TCRdb called clonotypes with MiXCR, one entry per CDR3 protein. The table includes about 13,000 distinct CDR3 sequences, about 6% detected once. Losses at the gene ends were 4 bases for V and 9 bases for J; bases not matched to a gene: 7. Looked up from germline, CDR1 is SGHRS and CDR2 is YFSETQ. The CDR3 spans 14 residues. These data originate in a study of spatial heterogeneity in lung cancer. Overall study: Alpha-chain sequences were detected in numbers that were consistently lower than beta-chain sequences.

Study results and limitations: Tumor mutation counts were tracked by expanded intratumoral alpha and beta TCR counts.

Stated time point: sample taken at primary tumor resection. The cohort: about 79 early-stage, untreated non-small cell lung cancer patients. The V and J genes are TRBV5-1 and TRBJ1-6; 7 positions agree with TRBD1. Sequenced here: lung tumor tissue, sampled at surgery. The origin of this receptor is a female donor with early-stage non-small cell lung cancer. The CDR3, as DNA: TGCGCCAGCAGCCCGCAGGGGGAGAGTTCACCCCTCCACTTT. Translation gives CASSPQGESSPLHF.